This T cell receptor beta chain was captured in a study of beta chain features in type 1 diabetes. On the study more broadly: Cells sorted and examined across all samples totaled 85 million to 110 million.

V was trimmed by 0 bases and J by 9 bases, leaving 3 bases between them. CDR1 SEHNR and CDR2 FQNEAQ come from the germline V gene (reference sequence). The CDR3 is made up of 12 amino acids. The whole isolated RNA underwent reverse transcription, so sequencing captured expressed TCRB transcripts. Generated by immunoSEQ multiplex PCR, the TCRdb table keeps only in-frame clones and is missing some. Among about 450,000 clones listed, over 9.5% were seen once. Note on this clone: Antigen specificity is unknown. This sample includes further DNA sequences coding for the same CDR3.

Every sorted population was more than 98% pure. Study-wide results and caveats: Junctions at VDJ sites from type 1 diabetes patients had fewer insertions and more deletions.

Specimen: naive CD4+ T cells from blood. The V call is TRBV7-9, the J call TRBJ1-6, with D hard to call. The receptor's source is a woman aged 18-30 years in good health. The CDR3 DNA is TGTGCCAGCAGCTTAGCTGGTTCACCCCTCCACTTT. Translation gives CASSLAGSPLHF.